Detailed here is one T cell receptor beta chain. Using immunoSEQ multiplex PCR, the repertoire was profiled, and TCRdb retains in-frame clones only, with some absent. The data hold approximately 44,000 clones, with less than 95% observed a single time. This sample stems from a study of T cell changes during pregnancy in multiple sclerosis. Looked up from germline, CDR1 is MNHEY and CDR2 is SVGAGI. The CDR3 has 14 amino acids. Trimming left V 2 bases short and J 3 bases short, with 8 bases between. The material was CD4+ T cells from peripheral blood mononuclear cells, obtained in the third trimester of pregnancy. The receptor was isolated from a female donor with multiple sclerosis, enrolled in a pregnancy study. The chain carries TRBV6-5 and TRBJ2-1; D gene ambiguous. The CDR3 region has the DNA TGTGCCAGCAGTTACCTCACGGTCTACAATGAGCAGTTCTTC. It codes for CASSYLTVYNEQFF.